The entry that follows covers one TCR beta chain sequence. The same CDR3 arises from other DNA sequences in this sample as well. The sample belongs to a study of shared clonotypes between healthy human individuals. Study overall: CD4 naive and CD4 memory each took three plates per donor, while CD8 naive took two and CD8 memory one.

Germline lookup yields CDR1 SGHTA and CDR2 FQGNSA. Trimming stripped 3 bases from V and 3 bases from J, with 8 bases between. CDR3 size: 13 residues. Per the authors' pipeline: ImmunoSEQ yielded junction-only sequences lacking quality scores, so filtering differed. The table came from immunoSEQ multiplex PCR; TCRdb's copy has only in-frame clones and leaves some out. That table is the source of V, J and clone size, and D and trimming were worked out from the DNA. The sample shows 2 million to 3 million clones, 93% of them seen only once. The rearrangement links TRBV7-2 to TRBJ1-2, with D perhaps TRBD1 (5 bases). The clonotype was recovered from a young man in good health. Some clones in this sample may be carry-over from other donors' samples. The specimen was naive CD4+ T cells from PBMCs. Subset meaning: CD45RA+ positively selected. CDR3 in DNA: TGTGCCAGCAGCTTGACCAGGGACTATGGCTACACCTTC. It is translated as CASSLTRDYGYTF.